The source of this TCR beta chain is a study of low-dose radiotherapy and immunotherapy resistance in tumors. Primers targeting TRAV and TRBV primed first-strand cDNA, covering alpha and beta chains. TCR amplification used roughly 18 PCR cycles, a constant-region primer and a V-primer adapter. From the reads, TCRdb called clonotypes with MiXCR, one entry per CDR3 protein. In the table there are 30,000 to 45,000 distinct CDR3 sequences, 20% of which are singletons. The table lists this clonotype with many counts. Sample time point: after trial treatment. Treatment of the sample: LDRT plus nivolumab, ipilimumab, low-dose cyclophosphamide and aspirin (RACIN trial). Germline V gene lookup returns CDR1 MDHEN and CDR2 SYDVKM. The CDR3 loop spans 14 amino acids. With V trimmed by 6 bases and J by 4 bases, 8 bases remained unmatched.

The sequence came from a female donor with ovarian cancer. Source: PBMCs, taken after low-dose radiotherapy plus immunotherapy. This chain connects TRBV28 to TRBJ1-2; 7 bases match TRBD1. The CDR3 region has the DNA TGTGCCAGCAGGGCAGGGGGATCGGGCTATGGCTACACCTTC. It encodes CASRAGGSGYGYTF.